Listed here is a single TCR beta chain. Its recognized antigen is unknown. Base qualities are not recorded, but no much larger clone differs from it by a single base. The library was produced with the immunoSEQ multiplex PCR assay. TCRdb stores this immuneACCESS table with in-frame sequences only. Part of the clones is absent; in the studies checked, under half of the shortfall reflects unresolved V genes, and no reason is known for the rest. The sample table contains over 45,000 clones; only one count was recorded for 90% of them. Together, the top ten hold 0.55% to 0.65% of the sample. From the cysteine up to the phenylalanine, the CDR3 has a length of 17 residues. Only CDR3 DNA remains: 51 bases, in frame from the first base. CDR1 LGHNA and CDR2 YNFKEQ are derived from the germline V gene. Germline trimming amounts to 3 bases on V and 2 bases on J, with 10 as the count of junction bases outside the gene matches.

This record belongs to a study of T cell changes during pregnancy in multiple sclerosis (dated by TCRdb to between 2019 and 2020). Context from the whole study: In women with multiple sclerosis, the researchers looked at how the T cell repertoire shifted as pregnancy progressed.

This chain is built from TRBV4-2 and TRBJ2-1; 7 junctional bases match TRBD2. Sequenced material: CD4+ T cells from peripheral blood mononuclear cells, taken in the first trimester of pregnancy. This receptor was identified in a female donor with multiple sclerosis, enrolled in a pregnancy study. CDR3 loop: CASSQFGRAGTYNEQFF. The nucleotide sequence reads TGTGCCAGCAGCCAGTTCGGTAGAGCGGGGACCTACAATGAGCAGTTCTTC.